This TCR beta chain was identified during a study of early T cells in non-severe SARS-CoV-2 infection. At the level of the study: Unsorted whole blood bulk RNA was sequenced, with unpaired chains.

TCRdb re-analysed the 5' RACE reads in MiXCR, keeping a single row per CDR3 protein. The repertoire has tens of thousands of distinct CDR3 sequences, about 4.3% of them found once; the top ten carry under 6.5%. This clonotype was counted ten times or more. The sequenced sample was whole blood, obtained at baseline. This sequence was found in an adult who was a healthcare worker with PCR-confirmed SARS-CoV-2 infection or an uninfected control (not recorded which).

CDR3 DNA sequence: TGTGCCAGCAGTCTCCCCTCCTACGAGCAGTACTTC. This gives the protein CASSLPSYEQYF. The J gene is TRBJ2-7, the V gene TRBV28; D is uncertain. Trimming shortened V by 5 bases and J by 0 bases, and 5 bases separated the two germline ends. Germline lookup yields CDR1 MDHEN and CDR2 SYDVKM. The CDR3 covers 12 residues.